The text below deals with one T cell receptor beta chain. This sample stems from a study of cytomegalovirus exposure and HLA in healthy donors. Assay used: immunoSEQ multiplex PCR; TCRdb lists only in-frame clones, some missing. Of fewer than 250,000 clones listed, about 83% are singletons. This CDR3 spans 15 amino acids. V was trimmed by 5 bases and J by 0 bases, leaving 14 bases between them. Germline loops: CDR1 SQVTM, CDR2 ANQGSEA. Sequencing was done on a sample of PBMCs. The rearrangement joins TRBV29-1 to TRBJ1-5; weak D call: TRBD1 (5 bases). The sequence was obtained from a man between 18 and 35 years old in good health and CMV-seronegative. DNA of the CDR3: TGCAGCGTTAATGTGGCAGGGAATAGCAATCAGCCCCAGCATTTT. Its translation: CSVNVAGNSNQPQHF.